This T cell receptor beta chain appears in the sequencing data of a study of CD8 T cells in ankylosing spondylitis. Remarks on this clonotype: Its matching antigen is unknown.

One entry per CDR3 protein results from TCRdb running MiXCR on the 5' RACE reads. Of roughly 260,000 distinct CDR3 sequences listed, around 19% were seen once; the top ten hold around 7.8%. CDR3 length: 14 residues. Germline CDR1 reads SNHLY; CDR2 reads FYNNEI. The V and J ends lost 7 bases and 0 bases respectively, with 13 bases between them. Study-level points and caveats: Relatively scarce in peripheral blood, disease-linked clones were CD8+. Disease-associated clones were reportedly significantly overrepresented in matched ankylosing spondylitis synovial fluid. Characteristic of ankylosing spondylitis blood, it appeared, was a TCR beta motif comprising several highly homologous variants.

The sequenced sample was blood, either unsorted or a sorted T cell fraction (not recorded which). This rearrangement joins TRBV2 to TRBJ2-7; D not certain. This receptor was obtained from a male donor with ankylosing spondylitis or in good health (not recorded which). The CDR3 region has the DNA TGTGCCAGCACTCTTAACGGACCCTCCTACGAGCAGTACGTC. Its translation is CASTLNGPSYEQYV.